A selection of T cell receptor beta chains follows, all from one sample in a study of human T cells and chemical hapten exposure. TCRdb re-analysed the RACE reads in MiXCR, keeping a single row per CDR3 protein. The table includes tens of thousands of distinct CDR3 sequences, 11% detected once. The input for sequencing was whole blood, taken in connection with sensitization to the hapten diphenylcyclopropenone (DPC). All receptors derive from a woman aged 45-59 years with alopecia areata. Some clones in this sample may be carry-over from other donors' samples. Each CDR3 is given with its conserved first and last residue. A D gene is named only where the DNA matches it firmly. Clone size is not always given. Where it is, it says once, few, many or a class for expanded clones.

>many|14|.|TRBV5-5|TRBJ1-6
CASNQLASNSPLHF
TGTGCCAGCAACCAGCTGGCCTCCAATTCACCCCTCCACTTT
>.|14|.|TRBV5-1|TRBJ1-5
CASSQGTPGQPQHF
TGCGCCAGCAGCCAGGGAACCCCGGGACAGCCCCAGCATTTT
>.|17|TRBD1|TRBV7-9|TRBJ2-4
CASSSTGTGLAKNIQYF
TGTGCCAGCAGCTCGACAGGGACAGGGCTAGCCAAAAACATTCAGTACTTC
>many|15|.|TRBV3-1|TRBJ2-2
CASSQDQSGSGELFF
TGTGCCAGCAGCCAAGATCAATCAGGGTCCGGGGAGCTGTTTTTT
>few|14|.|TRBV6-5|TRBJ2-1
CASSPDPRAFFFFF
TGTGCCAGCAGCCCCGATCCCAGGGCGTTTTTTTTTTTCTTC
>many|15|.|TRBV5-1|TRBJ1-4
CASSLDPVGNEKLFF
TGCGCCAGCAGCTTGGACCCGGTCGGAAATGAAAAACTGTTTTTT
>many|14|TRBD2|TRBV20-1|TRBJ2-7
CSASGGAGRYEQYF
TGCAGTGCTAGCGGGGGGGCCGGTCGCTACGAGCAGTACTTC
>.|22|TRBD1|TRBV6-2/TRBV6-3|TRBJ1-5
CASSPRLGKPGQGAVSNQPQHF
TGTGCCAGCAGCCCCCGACTGGGGAAACCGGGACAGGGGGCGGTAAGCAATCAGCCCCAGCATTTT
>many|13|TRBD2|TRBV20-1|TRBJ2-5
CSAAQLARETQYF
TGCAGTGCTGCGCAACTAGCGAGAGAGACCCAGTACTTC
>many|12|.|TRBV27|TRBJ1-5
CASKSANQPQHF
TGTGCCAGCAAGTCAGCTAATCAGCCCCAGCATTTT
>many|12|TRBD1|TRBV24-1|TRBJ2-5
CATGQGKETQYF
TGTGCCACGGGACAGGGAAAAGAGACCCAGTACTTC
>few|12|TRBD1|TRBV6-2/TRBV6-3|TRBJ2-7
CASRTGYAEQYF
TGTGCCAGCAGGACAGGGTATGCCGAGCAGTACTTC
>.|18|TRBD1|TRBV3-1|TRBJ1-1
CASSQGFTGQMFFVEAFF
TGTGCCAGCAGCCAGGGGTTCACGGGACAGATGTTTTTTGTTGAAGCTTTCTTT
>.|15|.|TRBV7-6|TRBJ2-7
CASSLGGTGSYEQYF
TGTGCCAGCAGCTTAGGAGGCACAGGGTCCTACGAGCAGTACTTC
>few|12|.|TRBV29-1|TRBJ2-1
CSVEAAYNEQFF
TGCAGCGTTGAGGCAGCCTACAATGAGCAGTTCTTC
>.|13|.|TRBV28|TRBJ2-1
CASSPNSGLEQFF
TGTGCCAGCAGTCCAAATAGCGGTCTAGAGCAGTTCTTC
>.|18|.|TRBV3-1|TRBJ2-7
CASSQGVVGPGSYYEQYF
TGTGCCAGCAGCCAAGGTGTGGTGGGCCCGGGATCCTACTACGAGCAGTACTTC
>many|16|.|TRBV7-6|TRBJ1-6
CASSRSPASYNSPLHF
TGTGCCAGCAGCCGATCCCCGGCCTCCTATAATTCACCCCTCCACTTT
>few|13|.|TRBV15|TRBJ2-5
CATRARNQETQYF
TGTGCCACCAGGGCGAGGAATCAAGAGACCCAGTACTTC
>many|14|.|TRBV19|TRBJ1-4
CASQNPGDTEKLVF
TGTGCCAGCCAAAATCCGGGAGACACTGAAAAACTGGTTTTT
>.|14|.|TRBV5-1|TRBJ1-1
CASSLAYSGAEAFF
TGCGCCAGCAGCTTGGCTTACTCAGGGGCTGAAGCTTTCTTT
>.|14|.|TRBV4-1|TRBJ2-1
CASSQVILVNEQFF
TGCGCCAGCAGCCAAGTCATCTTGGTAAATGAGCAGTTCTTC
>many|15|.|TRBV6-6|TRBJ1-2
CASSPPSGKGRGYTF
TGTGCCAGCAGTCCTCCTTCGGGGAAGGGGCGAGGCTACACCTTC
>.|16|TRBD1|TRBV4-1|TRBJ1-1
CASSQGQGALNTEAFF
TGCGCCAGCAGCCAGGGACAGGGGGCTTTGAACACTGAAGCTTTCTTT
>many|14|TRBD1|TRBV12-3/TRBV12-4|TRBJ1-4
CASSRTGGSEKLFF
TGTGCCAGCAGTCGGACAGGGGGAAGCGAAAAACTGTTTTTT
>many|14|TRBD1|TRBV27|TRBJ1-2
CASSLSRGIYGYTF
TGTGCCAGCAGTTTGAGCAGGGGGATCTATGGCTACACCTTC
>many|13|.|TRBV6-2/TRBV6-3|TRBJ1-1
CASSSIGIPEAFF
TGTGCCAGCAGTTCCATAGGTATCCCTGAAGCTTTCTTT
>many|12|.|TRBV6-6|TRBJ2-7
CASSSILYEQYF
TGTGCCAGCAGTTCCATCCTCTACGAGCAGTACTTC
>.|9|.|TRBV7-2|TRBJ1-1
CASSLGAFF
TGTGCCAGCAGCTTAGGAGCTTTCTTT
>.|14|.|TRBV12-3/TRBV12-4|TRBJ2-1
CASSFPQGNNEQFF
TGTGCCAGCAGTTTCCCACAGGGTAACAATGAGCAGTTCTTC
>many|15|TRBD1|TRBV5-4|TRBJ2-3
CASSLKTGSTDTQYF
TGTGCCAGCAGCTTGAAGACAGGGAGCACAGATACGCAGTATTTT
>many|13|TRBD2|TRBV7-6|TRBJ2-3
CAGSSGSTDTQYF
TGTGCCGGATCTAGCGGGAGTACAGATACGCAGTATTTT
>few|13|.|TRBV29-1|TRBJ1-1
CSVRALFNTEAFF
TGCAGCGTTCGAGCACTGTTTAACACTGAAGCTTTCTTT
>.|14|TRBD1|TRBV3-1|TRBJ1-2
CASSHGQGDYGYTF
TGTGCCAGCAGCCACGGACAGGGCGACTATGGCTACACCTTC
>.|16|TRBD1|TRBV5-1|TRBJ1-5
CASSFYRDRGNQPQHF
TGCGCCAGCAGCTTCTATAGGGACAGGGGCAATCAGCCCCAGCATTTT
>.|11|.|TRBV12-3/TRBV12-4|TRBJ1-2
CASASRVGYTF
TGTGCCAGCGCCTCCCGCGTTGGCTACACCTTC
>few|17|.|TRBV5-1|TRBJ2-3
CASSLFGPAESTDTQYF
TGCGCCAGCAGCTTGTTTGGCCCAGCCGAAAGCACAGATACGCAGTATTTT
>.|15|.|TRBV11-1|TRBJ1-2
CASSLDTWSNYGYTF
TGTGCCAGCAGCTTAGATACTTGGAGTAACTATGGCTACACCTTC
>few|15|TRBD1|TRBV7-2|TRBJ1-1
CASKGQGALNTEAFF
TGTGCCAGTAAAGGACAGGGGGCCCTGAACACTGAAGCTTTCTTT
>many|16|.|TRBV5-6|TRBJ2-7
CASSYPLSRVLKEQYF
TGTGCCAGCAGCTACCCCCTCAGTAGGGTACTCAAGGAGCAGTACTTC